This TCR beta chain was captured in a study of cytomegalovirus exposure and HLA in healthy donors (dated by TCRdb to the late 2010s). About the study as a whole: According to an earlier analysis of a few hundred of the donors, about 179 million T cells yielded approximately 120 million unique TCR beta sequences and less than 300 Gb of sequence data. HLA typing included class I and class II loci at four-digit resolution. The later analysis used no new phenotypic data to find candidate immune exposures, relying instead on TCR beta sequences and their occurrence across donors. All discovery cohort repertoires had been generated on a single sequencing platform. Typing coverage differed by locus: A, B, C, DRB1 and DQB1 were typed in about 620-630 donors, DQA1 in 522, DPA1 in nearly 610, and DPB1 in approximately 450. The study was designed to test whether signatures of past pathogen exposure could be identified by cataloging public T cell receptors. A separate validation cohort of about 110 different subjects was used in addition to the roughly 720-subject first cohort. A handful of DR-DQ haplotypes were handled as single units for association and clustering because linkage in the cohort was strong. On average, roughly 200,000 unique TCR beta nucleotide sequences were sequenced per donor among 350 to 400 genotyped donors of the cohort, with 15% to 20% of those sequences being non-productive. To study patterns of TCR occurrence, a later analysis re-analyzed previously published TCR beta repertoires from 700 or so donors and added high-resolution HLA genotyping. To predict cytomegalovirus infection status, the study brought together high-throughput TCR immunosequencing, statistical association of individual TCRs with disease status, and machine learning. Around 300 gigabases of sequencing data and some 85 million unique TCR sequences were included in an early release covering about 620 HLA-typed donors. A later genetic analysis took genome-wide SNP genotypes for about 65% of the 666 donors and used that subset as a discovery cohort. An earlier analysis of 450 to 750 of the donors used high-throughput TCR beta sequencing to judge whether each TCR beta V gene segment behaved as functional or pseudogenic. Using immunosequencing, the study profiled T cell repertoires from 500 to 800 subjects and related those repertoires to cytomegalovirus serostatus. Donor age, sex, ethnicity and CMV serostatus were collected together with the repertoire data. Of the approximately 370 genotyped donors, 75% to 85% were placed in the genetic ancestry cluster associated with self-reported Caucasian donors. Study-level results and caveats: Most CMV-associated TCR beta chains appeared to be HLA-restricted in a later analysis, and the HLA associations seemed to be driven largely by CMV exposure. The sequencing pipeline was judged likely to have produced a cluster of highly shared sequence variants as a technical artifact. Most TCR sequences were seen in very few donors, while some public TCRs were found in many individuals. According to the authors, the approach could potentially be generalized to other disease states and immunological phenotypes. In a later analysis, TCR association rates were found to vary across HLA loci, with the most associated TCRs seen for DRB1 alleles and the fewest for HLA-C alleles. In a later analysis, 16,951 TCR beta sequences were associated with specific HLA alleles at a false discovery rate of 0.05. Linkage disequilibrium might explain the correlated functional status among segregating V segments, but an unknown experimental factor could not be excluded. When HLA alleles, especially DR and DQ, strongly co-occurred, attributing TCR associations to individual alleles was difficult. Sequencing depth was assumed to be roughly uniform across donors in the presence/absence analyses, though that assumption may not hold. A further reported finding was that TCR beta sequences accurately predicted the HLA-A and HLA-B alleles for most subjects in the first cohort. In both the original and validation cohorts, the classifier was reported to diagnose cytomegalovirus status with high specificity and sensitivity. The study listed 164 TCR beta chains as associated with cytomegalovirus. In vitro tests confirmed that a few of the cytomegalovirus-associated TCR beta chains recognize cytomegalovirus antigens. Some IMGT-functional V segments, including TRBV6-2 and TRBV6-3, could not be told apart with the 87-base-pair reads, so those segments were excluded. In a later analysis, HLA-associated TCR beta chains were found to be more clonally expanded and to have lower generation probabilities than equally common non-associated chains. The cohort was sequenced for TCR beta chains only, and without alpha or paired-chain data the features that could be detected were limited. For the cohort, immune exposure information was limited to CMV serostatus. Broadly in line with IMGT annotations, most TCR beta V segments showed up in productive rearrangements about 90% or about 30% of the time in an earlier analysis of roughly 590 of the donors. HLA typing was unavailable for some donors at each locus, so association tests used only the typed subset. Because counts were too low, 15 to 20 rarely observed V segments, including chromosome 9 orphons, were left out of the earlier analysis of several hundred of the donors. In a later analysis, several top co-occurrence clusters were reported to appear linked to parvovirus B19, influenza, CMV and Epstein-Barr virus. According to a later genetic analysis, donors in an Asian-associated ancestry cluster had fewer N-insertions in productive TCRs than the approximately 650-donor mean. In a later genetic analysis, a missense DCLRE1C variant was associated with V-gene and J-gene trimming of TCR beta chains, and the association was replicated in an independent cohort.

The cohort comprised some 730 healthy bone marrow donors. At the time of sampling, all cohort members were nominally healthy, though unrecorded immune exposures were likely present. The donor was CMV seronegative and belonged to the group of 352 seronegative cohort members. Each donor provided a peripheral blood sample, and peripheral blood mononuclear cells were used for TCR beta sequencing. Genomic DNA extraction from the blood cell samples was performed with the Qiagen DNeasy Blood Extraction Kit. The protocol used for the library was the immunoSEQ multiplex PCR assay. For the multiplex PCR, a mixture combining 60 forward primers for TCR Vbeta segments and 13 reverse primers for TCR Jbeta segments was used. Amplification of the CDR3 region of rearranged TCR beta genes was performed with a multiplex PCR assay on genomic DNA. The amplified TCR beta libraries were sequenced on the Illumina HiSeq System as 87-base-pair reads. As for the original processing: In a later analysis, some 80 million unique TCR beta chains were counted across the roughly 610 repertoires, and roughly 10 million of these chains were shared by at least two donors. Raw reads were error-corrected and collapsed into unique sequences with a nearest-neighbor algorithm that merged closely related sequences to remove PCR and sequencing errors. CDR3 sequences were aligned to IMGT reference sequences to assign V, D and J gene segments. Each retained sequence needed at least a six-nucleotide match to both a V gene segment and a J gene segment. A rearrangement counted as productive if the CDR3 had no stop codons and remained in frame with V and J, and every other rearrangement counted as non-productive. Following IMGT convention, CDR3 was defined as the stretch from the second conserved V-encoded cysteine up to the conserved J-encoded phenylalanine. The earlier analysis of a few hundred of the donors excluded sequences that lacked an unambiguous match to a single V gene segment. An earlier analysis of around 600 of the donors classified V segments as functional when productive rearrangements were above 56.7% and as segregating when the standard deviation between donors was above 5%. A statistical classification framework was built to diagnose cytomegalovirus status from the catalog of TCR beta chain sequences. V and J gene assignment, in a later analysis, came from comparing TCR nucleotide sequences with IMGT/GENE-DB human TR gene sequences. In a later analysis, CDR3 sequences and most-parsimonious VDJ recombination scenarios were assigned using the TCRdist pipeline. In a later analysis, every TCR beta chain was defined by the combination of its CDR3 amino acid sequence and its V-gene family, and reads without a unique V-gene family were dropped. As a way to deal with suspected cross-contamination and a sequencing artifact, a later analysis dropped roughly 600 nucleotide sequences that were highly shared and had low generation probability. For each public chain, a later analysis derived a clonal expansion index from normalized ranks of inferred template counts within each repertoire. In a later analysis, generation probabilities were computed with a VDJ recombination model fitted to out-of-frame rearrangements, and the resulting probabilities were checked against IGoR. In a later analysis, TCR-TCR, TCR-HLA and TCR-CMV co-occurrence was scored with hypergeometric tests, and a repertoire-size bias correction was applied to TCR pairs. In a later analysis, false discovery rates were estimated by permuting HLA or CMV assignments 20 times. In a later analysis, co-occurring TCRs were grouped with DBSCAN, and TCRdist sequence similarity was added when clustering was performed within HLA-allele-positive subsets. For co-occurrence clustering, repertoires with fewer than 30,000 or more than 120,000 public chains were excluded, along with four or five repertoires with anomalous nucleotide sharing. This is the immuneACCESS table as TCRdb keeps it, with only in-frame sequences that have V and J called. A part of the clones is gone; compared with another copy, unresolved V genes explain less than half, and the rest is unexplained. Clonal size and the V and J genes are those of that table, whereas D and trimming came from the DNA. For this sample the table gives about 170,000 clones, of which 80% were detected only once. The biggest ten clones account for about 2.2% of the sample.

The CDR3 starts with the cysteine, ends with the phenylalanine, and has 15 residues. Only the CDR3 part of the read is kept: 45 bases, read in frame from the first base. CDR1 LGHNA and CDR2 YSLEER were looked up in the germline V gene. Trimming leaves V shorter by 3 bases and J shorter by 4 bases, with the junction holding 0 bases beyond the gene matches. This clone has more than one count but fewer than ten. What this receptor recognizes is not known. No much larger clonotype is one base removed from it; base qualities were not supplied. The rearranged chain carries TRBV4-3 and TRBJ2-1; 13 nucleotides in the junction match TRBD2. This receptor was obtained from a male donor in good health and CMV-seronegative. What was sequenced was PBMCs. This receptor carries the CDR3 CASSQTSGGYNEQFF. The sequenced DNA: TGCGCCAGCAGCCAGACTAGCGGGGGGTACAATGAGCAGTTCTTC.